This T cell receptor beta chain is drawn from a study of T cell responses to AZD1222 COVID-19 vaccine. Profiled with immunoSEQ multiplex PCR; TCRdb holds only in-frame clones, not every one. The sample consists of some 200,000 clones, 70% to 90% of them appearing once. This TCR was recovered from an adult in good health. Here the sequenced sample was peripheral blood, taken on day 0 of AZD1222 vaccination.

The CDR3 sequence is CASSIDGDSNQPQHF. The CDR3 coding sequence is TGCGCCAGCAGCATAGACGGGGATAGCAATCAGCCCCAGCATTTT. This rearrangement joins TRBV5-1 to TRBJ1-5; D is ambiguous. V gave up 4 bases and J gave up 0 bases, with 11 bases separating them. Germline CDR1 is SGHRS and CDR2 is YFSETQ. The CDR3 length is 15 residues. The whole variable domain, remainder taken from reference TRBV5-1 and TRBJ1-5, is KAGVTQTPRYLIKTRGQQVTLSCSPISGHRSVSWYQQTPGQGLQFLFEYFSETQRNKGNFPGRFSGRQFSNSRSEMNVSTLELGDSALYLCASSIDGDSNQPQHFGDGTRLSIL.